Sequencing of this T cell receptor (beta chain) was carried out in a study of blood T cell repertoires in COVID-19. Whole-study context: The United States, Italy and Spain were the sources of the acute and convalescent COVID-19 samples.

The CDR3 length is 14 residues. Trimming took off 4 bases at V and 1 base at J, with 5 bases between the two ends. Germline loops: CDR1 LGHDT, CDR2 YNNKEL (reference sequence). Original processing methods: Estimation of nucleated cell counts relied on the amplification of reference gene primers. Clones were read by immunoSEQ multiplex PCR, and TCRdb kept only the in-frame ones, dropping some. The V and J calls and the clone size are those of that table, but D and trimming were determined from the DNA. The sample lists 200,000 to 250,000 clones, 83% occurring once. This clonotype originated in a woman between 50 and 59 years old who had been exposed to COVID-19. The sequenced sample was PBMCs or T cells enriched from blood (not recorded which). The V call is TRBV3-1 (or the pseudogene TRBV3-2), the J call TRBJ2-6; D remains ambiguous. The CDR3 DNA sequence: TGTGCCAGCAGCCTGCGGTCTGGGGCCAACGTCCTGACTTTC. This gives the protein CASSLRSGANVLTF.